Listed below are T cell receptor beta chains from one sample, sequenced in a study of T cell repertoires in cytomegalovirus infection. MiXCR, run by TCRdb on the reads, gives a single entry per CDR3 protein. The sample records 250,000 to 300,000 distinct CDR3 sequences, roughly 15% being singletons. Input material: PBMCs. Receptor source: a human donor in good health (CMV status not recorded). Some clones in this sample may be carry-over from other donors' samples. Both conserved end residues are part of each CDR3. The order of the fields is V gene, D gene, CDR3 length, clone size, J gene, CDR3 protein, CDR3 DNA. The D gene is left open where the match is weak. The listing skips clone size in some rows; elsewhere it reads once, few, many or a size class.

>TRBV7-3|TRBD2|16|many|TRBJ2-4
CASSPGTSGVKNIQYF
TGTGCCAGCAGCCCCGGGACTAGCGGGGTTAAAAACATTCAGTACTTC
>TRBV25-1|.|16|few|TRBJ1-2
CASSDIDSITWGGYTF
TGTGCCAGCAGTGATATCGATTCGATAACGTGGGGTGGCTACACCTTC
>TRBV6-2/TRBV6-3|TRBD2|16|many|TRBJ2-2
CASSYRKLADTGELFF
TGTGCCAGCAGTTACCGGAAACTAGCGGACACCGGGGAGCTGTTTTTT
>TRBV20-1|.|13|few|TRBJ2-7
CSVRDPLSYEQYF
TGCAGTGTCAGAGACCCGCTCTCCTACGAGCAGTACTTC
>TRBV20-1|TRBD2|18|.|TRBJ2-3
CSAEGSERGGPGTDTQYF
TGCAGTGCTGAGGGTTCTGAGCGGGGGGGCCCGGGAACAGATACGCAGTATTTT
>TRBV5-6|TRBD1|13|many|TRBJ1-6
CASSVQGDSPLHF
TGTGCCAGCAGCGTACAGGGGGATTCACCCCTCCACTTT
>TRBV9|.|14|many|TRBJ2-5
CASSAGSVQETQYF
TGTGCCAGCAGCGCGGGCAGCGTCCAAGAGACCCAGTACTTC
>TRBV6-2/TRBV6-3|.|16|few|TRBJ2-1
CASSYSGWGLDNEQFF
TGTGCCAGCAGTTACTCCGGCTGGGGGCTAGACAATGAGCAGTTCTTC
>TRBV7-9|TRBD1|14|many|TRBJ2-7
CASSSRQGKDEQYF
TGTGCCAGCAGCTCCCGACAGGGGAAGGACGAGCAGTACTTC
>TRBV28|.|14|.|TRBJ2-1
CASSPLVPYNEQFF
TGTGCCAGCAGTCCCTTAGTTCCCTACAATGAGCAGTTCTTC
>TRBV7-8|TRBD1|14|many|TRBJ1-1
CASSLGQVATEAFF
TGTGCCAGCAGCTTGGGACAGGTCGCAACTGAAGCTTTCTTT
>TRBV7-9|TRBD1|19|few|TRBJ2-1
CASSLERTGHPTLYNEQFF
TGTGCCAGCAGCTTAGAACGGACAGGCCACCCTACCCTTTACAATGAGCAGTTCTTC
>TRBV28|TRBD2|16|many|TRBJ2-7
CASSPTPSGRADEQYF
TGTGCCAGCAGTCCCACCCCCAGCGGGAGGGCCGACGAGCAGTACTTC
>TRBV28|.|14|many|TRBJ2-7
CASSLGSNSYEQYF
TGTGCCAGCAGTTTAGGGTCAAACTCCTACGAGCAGTACTTC
>TRBV7-6|TRBD2|17|many|TRBJ2-1
CASSLGGGSSGTNEQFF
TGTGCCAGCAGCTTAGGGGGGGGTTCTAGCGGGACGAATGAGCAGTTCTTC
>TRBV2|.|15|few|TRBJ1-6
CASSERAGENSPLHF
TGTGCCAGCAGTGAAAGGGCAGGGGAAAATTCACCCCTCCACTTT
>TRBV20-1|.|13|few|TRBJ2-7
CSARRGTAYEQYF
TGCAGTGCTAGGCGGGGGACAGCCTACGAGCAGTACTTC